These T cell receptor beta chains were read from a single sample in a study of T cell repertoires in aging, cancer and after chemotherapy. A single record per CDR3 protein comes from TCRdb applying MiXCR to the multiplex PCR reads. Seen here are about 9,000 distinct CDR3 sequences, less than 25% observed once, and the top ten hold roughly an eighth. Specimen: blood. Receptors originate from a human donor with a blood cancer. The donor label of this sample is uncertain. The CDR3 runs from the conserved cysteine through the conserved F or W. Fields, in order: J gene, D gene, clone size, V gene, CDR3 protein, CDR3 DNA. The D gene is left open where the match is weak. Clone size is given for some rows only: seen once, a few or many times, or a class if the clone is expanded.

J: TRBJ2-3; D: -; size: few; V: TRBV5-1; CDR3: CASGRSSSTDTQYF; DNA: TGCGCCAGCGGCCGGAGCTCTAGCACAGATACGCAGTATTTT
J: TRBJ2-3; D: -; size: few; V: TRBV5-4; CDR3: CASSLAEGHTQYF; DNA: TGTGCCAGCAGCTTGGCTGAGGGCCATACGCAGTATTTT
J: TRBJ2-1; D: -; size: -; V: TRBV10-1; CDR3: CASGGEGEQFF; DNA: TGCGCCAGCGGGGGAGAAGGAGAGCAGTTCTTC
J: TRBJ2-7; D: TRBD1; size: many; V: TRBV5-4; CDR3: CASSPDRVTYEQYF; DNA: TGTGCCAGCAGCCCCGACAGGGTAACCTACGAGCAGTACTTC
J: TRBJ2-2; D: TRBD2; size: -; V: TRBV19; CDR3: CASSSGLAGGPAGELFF; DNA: TGTGCCAGTAGTTCCGGACTAGCGGGAGGGCCGGCCGGGGAGCTGTTTTTT
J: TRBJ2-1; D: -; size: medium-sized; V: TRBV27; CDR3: CASYGGQGSYNEQFF; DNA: TGTGCCAGCTACGGAGGGCAGGGAAGCTACAATGAGCAGTTCTTC
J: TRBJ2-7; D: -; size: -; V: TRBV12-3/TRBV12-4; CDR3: CASSSQMGGLGEQYF; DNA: TGTGCCAGCAGTTCCCAAATGGGGGGATTGGGGGAGCAGTACTTC
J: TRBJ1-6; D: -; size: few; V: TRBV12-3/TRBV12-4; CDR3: CASSLRGGNNNSPLHF; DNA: TGTGCCAGCAGTTTACGGGGGGGAAATAATAATTCACCCCTCCACTTT
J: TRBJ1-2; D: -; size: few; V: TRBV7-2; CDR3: CASSFKSGPVGGYTF; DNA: TGTGCCAGCAGCTTTAAATCAGGACCCGTCGGTGGCTACACCTTC
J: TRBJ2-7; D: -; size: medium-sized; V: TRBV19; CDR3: CASSWAPVGSYEQYF; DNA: TGTGCCAGTAGTTGGGCCCCCGTTGGGTCCTACGAGCAGTACTTC
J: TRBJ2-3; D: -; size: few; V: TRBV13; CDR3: CASSLQFSADTQYF; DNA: TGTGCCAGCAGCTTACAATTCTCCGCAGATACGCAGTATTTT
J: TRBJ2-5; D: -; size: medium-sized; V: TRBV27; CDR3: CASRTGIETQYF; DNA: TGTGCCAGCAGAACAGGGATAGAGACCCAGTACTTC
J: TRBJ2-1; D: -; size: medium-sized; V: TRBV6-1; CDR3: CASITAEKYNEQFF; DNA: TGTGCCAGCATCACTGCGGAAAAATACAATGAGCAGTTCTTC
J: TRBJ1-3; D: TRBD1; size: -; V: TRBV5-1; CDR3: CASSHRGPGNTIYF; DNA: TGCGCCAGCAGCCACAGGGGGCCTGGAAACACCATATATTTT
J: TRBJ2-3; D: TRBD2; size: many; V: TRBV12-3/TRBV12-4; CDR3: CASSSNLRGSGTDTQYF; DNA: TGTGCCAGCAGTTCTAACCTGCGGGGGTCTGGGACAGATACGCAGTATTTT
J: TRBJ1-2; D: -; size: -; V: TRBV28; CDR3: CASSGNVGGASGGYTF; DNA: TGTGCCAGCAGTGGGAATGTTGGGGGCGCCTCTGGGGGCTACACCTTC
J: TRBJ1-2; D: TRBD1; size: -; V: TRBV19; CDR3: CASSIGQGVSGYTF; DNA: TGTGCCAGTAGTATAGGACAGGGGGTTTCAGGCTACACCTTC
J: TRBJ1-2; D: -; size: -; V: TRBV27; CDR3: CASSLSPGAGEYGYTF; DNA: TGTGCCAGCAGTTTATCACCGGGGGCAGGGGAATATGGCTACACCTTC
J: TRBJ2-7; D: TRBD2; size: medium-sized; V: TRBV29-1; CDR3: CSVFTGTSAYEQYF; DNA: TGCAGCGTATTTACCGGGACTAGCGCCTACGAGCAGTACTTC
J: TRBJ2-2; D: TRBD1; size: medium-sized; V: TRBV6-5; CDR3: CAISRVAGGTGELFF; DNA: TGTGCCATCTCCAGGGTGGCAGGGGGTACCGGGGAGCTGTTTTTT
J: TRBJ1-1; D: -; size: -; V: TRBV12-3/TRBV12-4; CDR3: CASSLSAGANTEAFF; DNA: TGTGCCAGCAGTTTATCGGCGGGCGCGAACACTGAAGCTTTCTTT
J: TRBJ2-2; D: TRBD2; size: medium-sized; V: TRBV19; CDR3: CASSAGLAGGNTGELFF; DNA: TGTGCCAGTAGTGCGGGACTAGCGGGAGGGAACACCGGGGAGCTGTTTTTT
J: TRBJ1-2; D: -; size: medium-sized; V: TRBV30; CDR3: CAWIPQFYGYTF; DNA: TGTGCCTGGATCCCACAATTCTATGGCTACACCTTC
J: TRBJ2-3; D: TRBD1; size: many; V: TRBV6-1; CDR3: CATKTTGTFADTQYF; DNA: TGTGCCACCAAAACGACAGGGACATTCGCAGATACGCAGTATTTT
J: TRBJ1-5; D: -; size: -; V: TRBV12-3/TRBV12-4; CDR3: CASSAQGHQPQHF; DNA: TGTGCCAGCAGTGCCCAGGGGCATCAGCCCCAGCATTTT
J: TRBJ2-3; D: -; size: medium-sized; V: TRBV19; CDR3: CASSMGQGRTDTQYF; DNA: TGTGCCAGTAGTATGGGGCAGGGTAGAACAGATACGCAGTATTTT
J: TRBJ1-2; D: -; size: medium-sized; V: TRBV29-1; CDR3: CSVESGSGPRNYGYTF; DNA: TGCAGCGTTGAGTCAGGGAGCGGACCGAGGAACTATGGCTACACCTTC
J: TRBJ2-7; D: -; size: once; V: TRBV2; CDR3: CASSDLEQYF; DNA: TGTGCCAGCAGTGATTTGGAGCAGTACTTC
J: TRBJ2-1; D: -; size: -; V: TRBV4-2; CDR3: CASSQAPRGENNEQFF; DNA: TGTGCCAGCAGCCAAGCTCCCAGGGGCGAAAACAATGAGCAGTTCTTC
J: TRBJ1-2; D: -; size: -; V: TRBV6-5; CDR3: CASSKTEAIYGYTF; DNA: TGTGCCAGCAGTAAGACCGAAGCTATCTATGGCTACACCTTC
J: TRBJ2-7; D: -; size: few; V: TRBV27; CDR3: CASSSTRVGYEQYF; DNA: TGTGCCAGCAGTTCCACCAGGGTGGGCTACGAGCAGTACTTC
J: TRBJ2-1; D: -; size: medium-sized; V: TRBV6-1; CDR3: CASSDKPSRRGNEQFF; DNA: TGTGCCAGCAGTGATAAACCGTCGAGGAGGGGGAATGAGCAGTTCTTC
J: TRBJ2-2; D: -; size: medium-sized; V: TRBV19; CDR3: CASSMGARTGELFF; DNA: TGTGCCAGTAGTATGGGGGCGCGCACCGGGGAGCTGTTTTTT
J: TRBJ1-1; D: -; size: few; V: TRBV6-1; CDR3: CASSELVSTLAFF; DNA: TGTGCCAGCAGTGAATTGGTCAGCACGCTGGCTTTCTTT
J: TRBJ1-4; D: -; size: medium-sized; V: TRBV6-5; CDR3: CASSYSGELYEKLFF; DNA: TGTGCCAGCAGTTACTCAGGGGAACTGTATGAAAAACTGTTTTTT
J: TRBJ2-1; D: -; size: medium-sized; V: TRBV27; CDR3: CASSSDRASYNEQFF; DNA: TGTGCCAGCAGTTCAGACAGAGCCTCCTACAATGAGCAGTTCTTC
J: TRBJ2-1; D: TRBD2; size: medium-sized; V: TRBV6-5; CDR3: CASRLSGSSYNEQFF; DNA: TGTGCCAGCAGACTAAGCGGGAGCTCCTACAATGAGCAGTTCTTC
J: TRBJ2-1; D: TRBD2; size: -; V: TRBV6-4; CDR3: CASSDSRGGRGNEQFF; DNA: TGTGCCAGCAGTGACTCTCGAGGCGGGAGGGGCAATGAGCAGTTCTTC
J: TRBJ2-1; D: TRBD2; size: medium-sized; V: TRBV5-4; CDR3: CASSQPREGLGNEQFF; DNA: TGTGCCAGCAGCCAACCGAGGGAGGGCCTCGGGAATGAGCAGTTCTTC
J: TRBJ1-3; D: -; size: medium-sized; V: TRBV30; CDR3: CAWSVVGGGNTIYF; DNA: TGTGCCTGGAGTGTGGTGGGGGGTGGAAACACCATATATTTT
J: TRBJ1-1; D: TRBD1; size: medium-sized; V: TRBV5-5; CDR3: CASRLDRAHTEAFF; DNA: TGTGCCAGCAGACTCGACAGGGCGCACACTGAAGCTTTCTTT
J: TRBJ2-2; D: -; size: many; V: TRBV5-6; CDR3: CASSLGGGAGTGELFF; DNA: TGTGCCAGCAGCTTGGGGGGGGGGGCCGGCACCGGGGAGCTGTTTTTT
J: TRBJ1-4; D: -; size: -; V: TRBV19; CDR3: CASSISTLRDEKLFF; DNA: TGTGCCAGTAGTATCTCGACCCTACGGGATGAAAAACTGTTTTTT
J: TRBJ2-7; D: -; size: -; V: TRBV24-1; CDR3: CATTNRSRGEQYF; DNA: TGTGCCACCACCAACAGGAGTCGAGGTGAGCAGTACTTC
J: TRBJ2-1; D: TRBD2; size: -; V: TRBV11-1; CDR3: CASSSGGGTNEQFF; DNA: TGTGCCAGCAGCTCGGGAGGCGGCACCAATGAGCAGTTCTTC
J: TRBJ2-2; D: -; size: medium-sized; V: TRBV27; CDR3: CASSSWQVLETGELFF; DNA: TGTGCCAGCAGTTCCTGGCAGGTCCTGGAAACCGGGGAGCTGTTTTTT
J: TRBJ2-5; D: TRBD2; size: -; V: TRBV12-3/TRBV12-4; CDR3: CASSPLLAGETQYF; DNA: TGTGCCAGCAGTCCTCTTTTAGCGGGAGAGACCCAGTACTTC
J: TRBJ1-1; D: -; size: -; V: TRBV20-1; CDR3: CSALHYINTEAFF; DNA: TGCAGTGCCCTCCATTACATAAACACTGAAGCTTTCTTT
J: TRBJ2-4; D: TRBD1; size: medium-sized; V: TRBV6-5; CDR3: CASSRGTGGLGKNIQYF; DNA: TGTGCCAGCAGCCGCGGGACAGGGGGTTTGGGCAAAAACATTCAGTACTTC
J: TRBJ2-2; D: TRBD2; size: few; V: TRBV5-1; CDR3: CASSETSGRTGELFF; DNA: TGCGCCAGCAGCGAAACTAGCGGGAGAACCGGGGAGCTGTTTTTT
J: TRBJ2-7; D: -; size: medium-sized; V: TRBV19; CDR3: CASSPAHSYEQYF; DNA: TGTGCCAGTAGTCCGGCCCACTCCTACGAGCAGTACTTC
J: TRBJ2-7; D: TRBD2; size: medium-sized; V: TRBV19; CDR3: CASSIGGGLSYEQYF; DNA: TGTGCCAGTAGTATAGGGGGGGGATTGTCCTACGAGCAGTACTTC
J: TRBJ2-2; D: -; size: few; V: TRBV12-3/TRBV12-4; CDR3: CASSLRDTGELFF; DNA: TGTGCCAGCAGTTTAAGGGACACCGGGGAGCTGTTTTTT
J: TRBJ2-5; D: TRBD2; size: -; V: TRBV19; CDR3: CASSIQNPTSGRASGTQYF; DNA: TGTGCCAGTAGTATACAAAACCCTACTAGCGGGAGGGCTTCGGGGACCCAGTACTTC
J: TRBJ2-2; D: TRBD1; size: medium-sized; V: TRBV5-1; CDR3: CASSSGQGAGTGELFF; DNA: TGCGCCAGCAGCTCCGGACAGGGGGCAGGTACCGGGGAGCTGTTTTTT
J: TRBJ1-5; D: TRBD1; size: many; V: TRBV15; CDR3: CATRVDRAANQPQHF; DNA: TGTGCCACCAGGGTGGACAGGGCGGCCAATCAGCCCCAGCATTTT
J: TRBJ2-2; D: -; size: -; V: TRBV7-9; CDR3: CASSPSDQVTGELFF; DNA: TGTGCCAGCAGCCCCTCGGATCAGGTCACCGGGGAGCTGTTTTTT
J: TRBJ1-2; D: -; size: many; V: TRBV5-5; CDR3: CASSLDASSRRANYGYTF; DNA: TGTGCCAGCAGCTTGGATGCGTCGTCTCGCCGGGCTAACTATGGCTACACCTTC
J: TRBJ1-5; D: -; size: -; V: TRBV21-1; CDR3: CASSIRDKGIDSNQPQHF; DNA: TGTGCCAGCAGCATCCGGGACAAGGGAATAGATAGCAATCAGCCCCAGCATTTT